The 21 T cell receptor beta chains listed next were all sequenced from one sample in a study of shared clonotypes between healthy human individuals. Method: immunoSEQ multiplex PCR; TCRdb's copy keeps in-frame clones and lacks some. The sample carries under 1,100,000 clones, 65% to 80% recorded once. What was sequenced was memory CD4+ T cells sorted from blood. The subset here: CD45RA-negative fraction. The receptor source for this set is a man aged 18 to 29 in good health.

This clone showed up just a few times. The chain employs TRBV10-3 and TRBJ1-6, with D possibly being TRBD1 (5 bases). Trimming shortened V by 10 bases and J by 7 bases, and 14 bases separated the two germline ends. Germline V gives CDR1 ENHRY, CDR2 SYGVKD. The CDR3 runs to 13 residues. CDR3 protein: CATQGAGNSPLHF. CDR3 DNA: TGTGCCACCCAGGGAGCGGGGAATTCACCCCTCCACTTT.

This chain links TRBV30 with TRBJ2-7; TRBD2 might be the D (6 bases). Trimming cost V 1 base and J 3 bases, with 16 bases left between them. The germline CDR1 and CDR2 sequences are GTSNPN and SVGIG (reference sequence). The CDR3 runs 15 residues. For the CDR3, the DNA is TGTGCCTGGAGTGGCGGGGCTGTCAGTAGCTACGAGCAGTACTTC. As protein: CAWSGGAVSSYEQYF.

The V and J genes are TRBV28 and TRBJ1-6, with 8 nucleotides matching TRBD1. Trimming removed 3 bases from V and 10 bases from J; junction bases left unmatched: 11. CDR1 and CDR2 (germline): MDHEN, SYDVKM. This CDR3 comprises 16 residues. CDR3 sequence: CASSLRGRGLGSPLHF. The CDR3 coding sequence is TGTGCCAGCAGTTTGAGGGGCAGGGGGCTAGGATCACCCCTCCACTTT.

The CDR3, as DNA: TGCAGCGTTGAAGAACCCCGGAACACCGGGGAGCTGTTTTTT. Translation: CSVEEPRNTGELFF. The J gene is TRBJ2-2, the V gene TRBV29-1; D is uncertain. This CDR3 is 14 amino acids long. The V end lost 0 bases, the J end lost 1 base, and 6 bases lay between the germline ends. The germline V gene encodes CDR1 SQVTM and CDR2 ANQGSEA.

V is TRBV5-1 and J is TRBJ2-5, with D possibly matching TRBD2 (7 bases). This CDR3 region has 15 residues. Germline CDR1 is SGHRS and CDR2 is YFSETQ. The ends were cut back, 2 bases at V and 6 bases at J, with 17 bases in the middle. CDR3 DNA sequence: TGCGCCAGCAGCTTATCGGGGGGCGCCGGGAAGACCCAGTACTTC. Translating gives CASSLSGGAGKTQYF.

This chain uses TRBV7-9 with TRBJ2-1; D is possibly TRBD1 or TRBD2 (5 bases each). The CDR3 spans 19 residues. Germline CDR1 and CDR2: SEHNR and FQNEAQ (reference sequence). The V end was cut by 2 bases, the J end by 5 bases, with 25 bases between. CDR3 DNA: TGTGCCAGCAGCTTAACAGCCACTATTAAGAGGGGTAATGACAATGAGCAGTTCTTC. This codes for CASSLTATIKRGNDNEQFF.

The rearrangement joins TRBV7-9 to TRBJ1-2; D ambiguous. The CDR3 is made up of 15 amino acids. With 2 bases removed from V and 7 bases from J, the gap between germline ends came to 17 bases. CDR1 SEHNR and CDR2 FQNEAQ come from the germline V gene (reference sequence). The CDR3: CASSLSYGGISGYTF. The CDR3 DNA reads as TGTGCCAGCAGCTTATCATACGGAGGGATCAGTGGCTACACCTTC. Looking up the rest from reference TRBV7-9 and TRBJ1-2 gives the full variable domain: DTGVSQNPRHKITKRGQNVTFRCDPISEHNRLYWYRQTLGQGPEFLTYFQNEAQLEKSRLLSDRFSAERPKGSFSTLEIQRTEQGDSAMYLCASSLSYGGISGYTFGSGTRLTVV.

The chain carries TRBV5-1 and TRBJ1-2; TRBD1 might be the D (5 bases). Trimming left V 4 bases short and J 3 bases short, with 19 bases between. In germline, CDR1 is SGHRS, CDR2 YFSETQ. CDR3 size: 16 residues. As DNA, the CDR3 is TGCGCCAGCAGCCGTGGGGGGTCCTCTGGCGACTATGGCTACACCTTC. Residues: CASSRGGSSGDYGYTF. The full variable domain, completed using reference TRBV5-1 and TRBJ1-2, is KAGVTQTPRYLIKTRGQQVTLSCSPISGHRSVSWYQQTPGQGLQFLFEYFSETQRNKGNFPGRFSGRQFSNSRSEMNVSTLELGDSALYLCASSRGGSSGDYGYTFGSGTRLTVV.

CDR3 amino acids: CASSIDPPRLGNTEAFF. The CDR3 bases are TGTGCCAGTAGTATCGACCCACCTCGTTTGGGGAACACTGAAGCTTTCTTT. The chain joins TRBV19 to TRBJ1-1; D gene ambiguous. Germline V gene sequence: CDR1 LNHDA, CDR2 SQIVND (reference sequence). The CDR3 covers 17 residues. Trimming removed 3 bases at V and 1 base at J, with 18 bases between.

This CDR3 reads CTSSQDKGQGSYEQYF. The DNA of the CDR3 is TGCACCAGCAGCCAAGATAAGGGACAGGGTTCCTACGAGCAGTACTTC. The chain is built from TRBV1 and TRBJ2-5; the table's D call of TRBD1 was not tested on the DNA. The J call may be wrong; the DNA end is better matched by TRBJ2-7. TRBV1 is a pseudogene locus. This CDR3 spans 16 amino acids.

This chain joins TRBV7-9 and TRBJ1-4, with 10 bases fitting TRBD1. This CDR3 has 15 residues. Germline loops: CDR1 SEHNR, CDR2 FQNEAQ (reference sequence). The V gene end was trimmed by 5 bases and the J gene end by 6 bases; junction bases not matched to a gene: 6. CDR3 sequence reads: CASSVRQGADEKLFF. The CDR3 coding sequence is TGTGCCAGCAGCGTCCGACAGGGGGCAGATGAAAAACTGTTTTTT.

The V gene is TRBV20-1, the J gene TRBJ2-7; D unresolved. Germline V gene data show CDR1 as DFQATT and CDR2 as SNEGSKA (reference sequence). The length of the CDR3 is 11 residues. V was shortened by 4 bases and J by 2 bases, with 6 bases between the two germline ends. The CDR3 here is CSATIAYEQYF. CDR3 DNA: TGCAGTGCTACTATTGCCTACGAGCAGTACTTC.

V gene TRBV6-1 combines with J gene TRBJ2-7, with TRBD1 matching 7 bases. The V and J ends lost 6 bases and 5 bases, in that order; junction bases with no gene match: 10. The CDR3 spans 14 residues. CDR1 MNHNS and CDR2 SASEGT come from the germline V gene. The CDR3 nucleotides are TGTGCCAGCAGGCAAAGGGGGCTTGAGAACGAGCAGTACTTC. It specifies CASRQRGLENEQYF.

The chain uses TRBV28 and TRBJ1-6; D might be TRBD1 (5 bases). Germline CDR1 MDHEN, CDR2 SYDVKM. Trimming left V 7 bases short and J 6 bases short, with 16 bases between. CDR3 length equals 15 residues. In nucleotides, the CDR3 is TGTGCCAGCACCTCAGGGTTCTCGGGTAATTCACCCCTCCACTTT. Residues: CASTSGFSGNSPLHF.

The gene calls are TRBV6-1 and TRBJ1-2, with D perhaps TRBD1 (6 bases). The CDR3 contains 14 residues. V was shortened by 4 bases and J by 1 base, with 10 bases between the two germline ends. Germline assignment: CDR1 MNHNS and CDR2 SASEGT. CDR3 DNA sequence: TGTGCCAGCAGTGGGGGACACCTTAACTATGGCTACACCTTC. Residues: CASSGGHLNYGYTF.

This clone occurred once. The chain has TRBV29-1 and TRBJ2-7, with D maybe TRBD2 (7 bases). The CDR3 runs 13 residues. CDR1 is SQVTM and CDR2 is ANQGSEA in the germline V gene. V was trimmed by 6 bases and J by 3 bases, leaving 15 bases between them. The CDR3 coding sequence is TGCAGCGTCCTGGGGGGGGGCTTCTACGAGCAGTACTTC. Translation: CSVLGGGFYEQYF.

The genes are TRBV6-5 and TRBJ1-2; a possible D gene is TRBD1 (5 bases). The germline V and J ends were trimmed by 6 bases and 4 bases, with 9 bases remaining between them. Germline assignment: CDR1 MNHEY and CDR2 SVGAGI. This CDR3 region has 12 residues. The CDR3 loop is CASRGPGYGYTF. DNA for the CDR3: TGTGCCAGCAGGGGGCCAGGCTATGGCTACACCTTC.

The V call is TRBV5-4, the J call TRBJ1-1, with a possible D match to TRBD1 (5 bases). This CDR3 region has 15 residues. The V gene's germline CDR1 is SGHNT and CDR2 YYREEE (reference sequence). The ends were cut back, 2 bases at V and 5 bases at J, with 16 bases in the middle. The chain's CDR3 is CASSFSRAGGTEAFF. In nucleotides, the CDR3 is TGTGCCAGCAGCTTTAGTAGGGCTGGGGGGACTGAAGCTTTCTTT.

As concerns this clone: Since a far larger clone is one base different, this is likely a read error. The chain links TRBV29-1 to TRBJ1-1, with D possibly TRBD1 on 6 matching bases. The germline gives CDR1 SQVTM, CDR2 ANQGSEA. The CDR3 length is 14 residues. The CDR3 sequence is CSVERGVKGTKAFF. CDR3 nucleotides: TGCAGCGTTGAAAGGGGGGTTAAAGGCACTAAAGCTTTCTTT. The variable domain in full, completed from reference TRBV29-1 and TRBJ1-1, reads SAVISQKPSRDICQRGTSLTIQCQVDSQVTMMFWYRQQPGQSLTLIATANQGSEATYESGFVIDKFPISRPNLTFSTLTVSNMSPEDSSIYLCSVERGVKGTKAFFGQGTRLTVV.

The V and J genes are TRBV19 and TRBJ1-5, with TRBD1 matching over 7 bases. Losses at the gene ends were 10 bases for V and 1 base for J; bases not matched to a gene: 4. Germline V CDR1 and CDR2: LNHDA, SQIVND (reference sequence). CDR3 length: 13 residues. The CDR3 reads CATRGLSNQPQHF. The CDR3 DNA reads as TGTGCCACAAGGGGGCTGAGCAATCAGCCCCAGCATTTT.

The rearrangement links TRBV5-4 to TRBJ1-4; D is unclear. The CDR3 spans 15 residues. Germline V lookup: CDR1 SGHNT, CDR2 YYREEE (reference sequence). V was cut by 2 bases and J by 3 bases, with 11 bases left in between. CDR3 sequence: CASSFKDGPNEKLFF. Written as DNA, the CDR3 is TGTGCCAGCAGCTTTAAGGACGGGCCTAATGAAAAACTGTTTTTT.